This T cell receptor beta chain emerged from a study of T cells in Graves' hyperthyroidism and ophthalmopathy. Study conclusions and caveats: Appearing also in blood were most of the thyroid clonotypes expanded above 0.001. A model of 13 V-J features distinguished ophthalmopathy from stable hyperthyroidism.

Thyroid ultrasound and orbital computed tomography, with clinical symptoms and serum thyroxine and TRAb, informed diagnoses. Between the trimmed V and J ends, which lost 4 bases and 0 bases, there was a span of 11 bases. Germline assignment: CDR1 DFQATT and CDR2 SNEGSKA (reference sequence). The CDR3 is 14 residues long. Amplified TCR beta CDR3 regions came from RNA transcripts. With the HTBI primer set, the TCR CDR3 went through a first round of RT-PCR. TCRdb fed the multiplex PCR reads into MiXCR, producing one record per CDR3 protein. The repertoire consists of approximately 430,000 distinct CDR3 sequences, with 15% to 18% occurring once and the leading ten covering roughly 14%. This clonotype was recorded at least ten times. No antigen is known for it.

Sequenced input: blood. The chain recombines TRBV20-1 with TRBJ2-3; unclear D gene. The sequence came from a woman aged 18-29 years with Graves' hyperthyroidism. CDR3 loop: CSAMRIPSTDTQYF. The CDR3 DNA is TGCAGTGCTATGCGTATCCCTAGCACAGATACGCAGTATTTT.